The TCR beta chain under discussion was sequenced for a study of PD-L1 blockade in urothelial cancer. At the level of the study: Researchers looked at the blood 3 weeks (second dose) and 6 weeks after treatment began. Notes on the study in general: Pretreatment clonality of the blood TCR repertoire below the median was predictive of superior survival. For durable-benefit patients, tumor-associated blood clones expanded more at 3 weeks.

Clones were sequenced by immunoSEQ multiplex PCR, and TCRdb holds only the in-frame ones, with some missing. This sample yields 95,000 to 100,000 clones, of which around 87% are seen a single time; 2% to 2.5% belongs to the top ten. As for time point: pretreatment peripheral blood. Every patient provided from 1 to 8 samples, collected pretreatment and on-treatment. V gave up 6 bases and J gave up 6 bases, with 14 bases separating them. CDR3 length equals 13 residues. Germline V lookup: CDR1 SGHTA, CDR2 FQGNSA. With respect to this clone: Its target is unknown.

The V gene is TRBV7-2, the J gene TRBJ1-2, with D possibly matching TRBD1 (5 bases). Sequences were derived from PBMCs, sampled around atezolizumab (anti-PD-L1) treatment. This TCR was sampled from a man aged 55 to 70 with urothelial cancer. Here the CDR3 reads CASRLGAIDGYTF. The CDR3 DNA reads as TGTGCCAGCAGACTTGGGGCTATAGATGGCTACACCTTC.